Listed here are 11 T cell receptor beta chains from one sample, sequenced in a study of T cells in Graves' hyperthyroidism and ophthalmopathy. Amplified TCR beta CDR3 regions came from RNA transcripts. RT-PCR in the first round (using the HTBI primer set) targeted the TCR CDR3. TCRdb re-called the multiplex PCR reads through MiXCR, storing one row per CDR3 protein. Among about half a million distinct CDR3 sequences listed, under 25% were seen once. What was sequenced was blood. The receptors here all came from a young man with Graves' hyperthyroidism.

The genes are TRBV20-1 and TRBJ1-5; a possible D gene is TRBD1 (5 bases). The length of the CDR3 is 14 residues. V lost 8 bases to trimming and J lost 6 bases, with 20 bases between them. Germline V gene data show CDR1 as DFQATT and CDR2 as SNEGSKA (reference sequence). The CDR3 spells CSPTPRKRGQPQHF. DNA of the CDR3: TGCAGTCCAACCCCACGCAAAAGGGGTCAGCCCCAGCATTTT.

The sample holds a few counts of this clonotype. V and J are TRBV18 and TRBJ1-1, with D maybe TRBD1 (6 bases). In germline, CDR1 is KGHSH, CDR2 LQKENI. Trimming stripped 1 base from V and 4 bases from J, with 10 bases between. This CDR3 has 14 amino acids. The CDR3 reads CASSPQGVSTEAFF. In nucleotides, the CDR3 is TGTGCCAGCTCACCACAGGGGGTAAGCACTGAAGCTTTCTTT.

CDR3 region: CASMVGGRLPAPLHF. The CDR3 nucleotides are TGTGCCAGCATGGTTGGTGGACGATTGCCGGCACCCCTCCACTTT. The rearrangement uses TRBV6-1 and TRBJ1-6; no clear D. V was clipped by 7 bases and J by 11 bases, with 21 bases between them. CDR3 length: 15 amino acids. The germline V gene encodes CDR1 MNHNS and CDR2 SASEGT.

This clonotype was detected ten times or more. V usage is TRBV28 and J usage is TRBJ2-7; 7 bases map to TRBD1. Germline V lookup: CDR1 MDHEN, CDR2 SYDVKM. The CDR3 contains 13 residues. V was clipped by 8 bases and J by 2 bases; unmatched bases: 6. This CDR3 is CASLPGQTYEQYF. DNA for the CDR3: TGTGCCAGCCTGCCGGGACAGACCTACGAGCAGTACTTC.

This chain uses TRBV6-5 with TRBJ2-5, with 13 nucleotides matching TRBD2. The CDR3 consists of 18 residues. Germline CDR1 MNHEY, CDR2 SVGAGI. J lost 5 bases, V lost 2 bases, and 11 bases had no gene match. The CDR3, as DNA: TGTGCCAGCAGTTACCGGAGACTAGCGGGGGGTTTCTTGGAGACCCAGTACTTC. It encodes CASSYRRLAGGFLETQYF.

This clonotype was detected ten times or more. The gene calls are TRBV19 and TRBJ1-5, with 7 bases lining up with TRBD1. Germline trimming cut 5 bases from V and 0 bases from J; bases unmatched to any gene: 13. Germline V gives CDR1 LNHDA, CDR2 SQIVND (reference sequence). The CDR3 loop spans 18 amino acids. In DNA form, the CDR3 reads TGTGCCAGTAGTCCCCGGGACAGAGGGACGGTTAGCAATCAGCCCCAGCATTTT. It is translated as CASSPRDRGTVSNQPQHF.

The chain couples TRBV6-1 to TRBJ1-1; D is unclear. Trimming cost V 4 bases and J 7 bases, with 16 bases left between them. Germline lookup yields CDR1 MNHNS and CDR2 SASEGT. CDR3 length equals 14 residues. The CDR3 sequence: CASSGGPPFGEAFF. CDR3 nucleotide sequence: TGTGCCAGCAGTGGAGGGCCGCCCTTTGGTGAAGCTTTCTTT.

The chain recombines TRBV7-2 with TRBJ1-1; 12 bases agree with TRBD1. J gave up 8 bases and V 0 bases, and 7 bases lay outside the gene matches. Germline CDR1 SGHTA, CDR2 FQGNSA. The CDR3 is 16 residues long. CDR3 DNA: TGTGCCAGCAGCTTAGCGGGGGGGACAGGGGGCCGGGAAGCTTTCTTT. Amino acids: CASSLAGGTGGREAFF.

This clonotype occurred many times. The V gene is TRBV19, the J gene TRBJ2-7; TRBD1 aligns across 7 bases. V dropped 2 bases and J dropped 0; count of bases not matched to a gene: 4. The CDR3 is 15 amino acids. In germline, CDR1 is LNHDA, CDR2 SQIVND (reference sequence). The DNA for the CDR3 is TGTGCCAGTAGTATATGGGACAGATCCTCCTACGAGCAGTACTTC. Amino acids: CASSIWDRSSYEQYF.

The gene calls are TRBV11-1 and TRBJ2-7; no clear D. The CDR3 runs to 16 residues. Trimming stripped 0 bases from V and 0 bases from J, with 12 bases between. Germline V gives CDR1 SGHAT, CDR2 FQDESV (reference sequence). CDR3 protein: CASSLAVGDSSYEQYF. The DNA for the CDR3 is TGTGCCAGCAGCTTAGCTGTGGGTGATAGCTCCTACGAGCAGTACTTC.

Many counts were recorded for this clonotype. The V and J genes are TRBV12-3 or TRBV12-4 and TRBJ2-5, with 9 bases lining up with TRBD1. The CDR3 is 15 amino acids. The junction had 9 bases not matched to a gene; V was cut back by 5 bases and J by 5 bases. In DNA, the CDR3 is TGTGCCAGCAGTCCAGGGACAGGGTATACGGAGACCCAGTACTTC. This sequence encodes CASSPGTGYTETQYF.